This T cell receptor (beta chain) was found in a study of T cell repertoires in cytomegalovirus infection. The overall study: Matching HLA type, along with CMV infection, was indicated by public TCR beta signatures. Study conclusions and caveats: Cumulative public TCR beta family frequency identified CMV carriers with the relevant HLA.

Only a few counts were recorded for this clonotype. Its cognate antigen is unknown. TCRdb re-derived calls from the reads in MiXCR, one entry per CDR3 protein. The sample includes some 500,000 distinct CDR3 sequences, 25% to 35% seen only once; the top ten take under 20%. V was cut by 0 bases and J by 2 bases, with 9 bases left in between. CDR1 and CDR2 (germline): SGDLS, YYNGEE. The CDR3 has 14 residues. This receptor was identified in a human donor in good health (CMV status not recorded). Some clones in this sample may be carry-over from other donors' samples. The sample here was cultured PBMCs, taken from culture after CMV antigen stimulation. The rearrangement joins TRBV9 to TRBJ2-7; D may be TRBD2 (6 bases). The CDR3 DNA is TGTGCCAGCAGCGTAGGGCGGACTACCTACGAGCAGTACTTC. Its protein is CASSVGRTTYEQYF.